The TCR beta chain under discussion was sequenced for a study of identical twins. Study results and limitations: The conclusions drew on cross-sectional statistical analysis instead of tracking the same donors.

In TCRdb, the 5' RACE reads were re-called with MiXCR into one record per CDR3 protein. The sample lists some 500,000 distinct CDR3 sequences, 22% occurring once. V lost 5 bases to trimming and J lost 1 base, with 6 bases between them. The CDR3 is 12 residues long. This clonotype was recorded many times. Its target is unknown. These records were also assigned to another study, of T cells expressing NK-cell markers. That source reports: Within the sequenced cohort of eight donors, seven exhibited HCMV seropositivity and one was seronegative. Dominant NKG2C+ clonotypes in a handful of donors made up roughly 1.0-7.0% of CD8+ T cells. Topping the CD3+CD56-NKG2C+ fraction as well were these clonotypes, in a few donors.

The specimen was CD4+ T cells sorted from blood. This chain connects TRBV12-3 or TRBV12-4 to TRBJ2-7; maybe TRBD1 (6 bases). The TCR was taken from a woman aged 18-35 years in good health. The CDR3 DNA reads TGTGCCAGCAGTGGACAGTCCTACGAGCAGTACTTC. The encoded protein is CASSGQSYEQYF.